This T cell receptor beta chain was retrieved from a study of cytomegalovirus exposure and HLA in healthy donors. This CDR3 is built from 14 residues. Germline V gene lookup returns CDR1 SGHDT and CDR2 YYEEEE. Trimming cost V 2 bases and J 4 bases, with 10 bases left between them. Concerning this clone itself: Its target is unknown.

Overall study results and limits: Common viral pathogens seemed to be connected with several of the most significant clusters, according to a later analysis.

The primer mix had 60 Vbeta and 13 Jbeta primers. The table came from immunoSEQ multiplex PCR; TCRdb's copy has only in-frame clones and leaves some out. In the table there are about 110,000 clones, around 80% of which are singletons. The chain links TRBV5-6 to TRBJ1-5; D not certain. This receptor was obtained from a young man in good health and CMV-seropositive. Sequenced input: PBMCs. CDR3 coding DNA: TGTGCCAGCAGCTTCACAGCAGGAAATCAGCCCCAGCATTTT. It translates to CASSFTAGNQPQHF. The complete variable domain, with remaining parts taken from reference TRBV5-6 and TRBJ1-5, reads DAGVTQSPTHLIKTRGQQVTLRCSPKSGHDTVSWYQQALGQGPQFIFQYYEEEERQRGNFPDRFSGHQFPNYSSELNVNALLLGDSALYLCASSFTAGNQPQHFGDGTRLSIL.